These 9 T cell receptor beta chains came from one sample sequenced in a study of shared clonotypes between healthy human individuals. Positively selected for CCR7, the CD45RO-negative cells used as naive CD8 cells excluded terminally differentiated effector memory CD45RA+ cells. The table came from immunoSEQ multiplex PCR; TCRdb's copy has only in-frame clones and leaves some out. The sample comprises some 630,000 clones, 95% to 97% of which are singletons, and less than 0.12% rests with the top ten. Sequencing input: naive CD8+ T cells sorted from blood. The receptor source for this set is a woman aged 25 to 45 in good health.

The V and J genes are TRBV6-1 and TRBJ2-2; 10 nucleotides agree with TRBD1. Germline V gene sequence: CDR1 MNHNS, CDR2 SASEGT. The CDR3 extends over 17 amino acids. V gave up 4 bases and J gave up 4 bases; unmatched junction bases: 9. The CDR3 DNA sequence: TGTGCCAGCAGTGGACAGGGGGCCTGGGACAGCACCGGGGAGCTGTTTTTT. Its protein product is CASSGQGAWDSTGELFF.

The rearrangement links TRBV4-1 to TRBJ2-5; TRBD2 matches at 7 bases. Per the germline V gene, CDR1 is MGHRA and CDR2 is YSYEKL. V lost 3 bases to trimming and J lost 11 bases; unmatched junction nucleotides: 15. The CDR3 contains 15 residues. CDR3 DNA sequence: TGCGCCAGCAGCCACCCCGGGTTAGGGACTACGGAGCAGTACTTC. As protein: CASSHPGLGTTEQYF.

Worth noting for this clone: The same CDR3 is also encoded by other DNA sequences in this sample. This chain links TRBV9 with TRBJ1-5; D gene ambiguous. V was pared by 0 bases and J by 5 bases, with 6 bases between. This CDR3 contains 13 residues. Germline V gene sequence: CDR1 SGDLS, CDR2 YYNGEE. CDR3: CASSVDGDQPQHF. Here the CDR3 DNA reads TGTGCCAGCAGCGTAGACGGGGATCAGCCCCAGCATTTT.

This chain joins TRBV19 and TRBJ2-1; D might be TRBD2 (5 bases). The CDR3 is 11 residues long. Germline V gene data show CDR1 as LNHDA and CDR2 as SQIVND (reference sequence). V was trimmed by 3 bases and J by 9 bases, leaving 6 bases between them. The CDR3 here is CASSIGVEQFF. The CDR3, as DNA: TGTGCCAGTAGTATCGGGGTTGAGCAGTTCTTC.

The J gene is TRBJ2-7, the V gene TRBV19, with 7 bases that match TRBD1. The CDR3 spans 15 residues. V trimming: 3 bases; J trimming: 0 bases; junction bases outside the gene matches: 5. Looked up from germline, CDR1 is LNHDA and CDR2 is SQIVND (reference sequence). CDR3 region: CASSIIPGGSYEQYF. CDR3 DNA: TGTGCCAGTAGTATCATCCCAGGGGGCTCCTACGAGCAGTACTTC.

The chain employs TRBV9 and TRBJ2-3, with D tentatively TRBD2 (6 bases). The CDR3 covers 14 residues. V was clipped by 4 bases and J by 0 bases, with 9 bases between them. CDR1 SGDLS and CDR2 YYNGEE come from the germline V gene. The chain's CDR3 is CASSWAGSTDTQYF. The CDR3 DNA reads TGTGCCAGCAGCTGGGCGGGGAGCACAGATACGCAGTATTTT.

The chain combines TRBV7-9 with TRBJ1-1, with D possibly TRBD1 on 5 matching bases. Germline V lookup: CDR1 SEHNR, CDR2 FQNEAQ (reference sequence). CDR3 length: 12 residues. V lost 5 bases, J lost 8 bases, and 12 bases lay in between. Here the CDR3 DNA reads TGTGCCAGCAGCGCCGGGACGGCGGAAGCTTTCTTT. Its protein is CASSAGTAEAFF.

CDR3 nucleotide sequence: TGTGCCAGCAGCTTTGTTAAGACACTTGGGACCGGGGAGCTGTTTTTT. Its protein is CASSFVKTLGTGELFF. J is TRBJ2-2 and V is TRBV7-6; D uncertain. Germline V gene sequence: CDR1 SGHVS, CDR2 FNYEAQ. V was pared by 3 bases and J by 5 bases, with 16 bases between. The CDR3 sequence is 16 residues long. The full variable domain, with the rest looked up from reference TRBV7-6 and TRBJ2-2, is GAGVSQSPRYKVTKRGQDVALRCDPISGHVSLYWYRQALGQGPEFLTYFNYEAQQDKSGLPNDRFSAERPEGSISTLTIQRTEQRDSAMYRCASSFVKTLGTGELFFGEGSRLTVL.

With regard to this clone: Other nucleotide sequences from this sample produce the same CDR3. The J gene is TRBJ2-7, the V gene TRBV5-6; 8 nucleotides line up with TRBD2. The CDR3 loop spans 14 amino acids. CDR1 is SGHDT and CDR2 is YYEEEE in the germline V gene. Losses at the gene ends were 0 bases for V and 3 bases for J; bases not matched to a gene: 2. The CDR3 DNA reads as TGTGCCAGCAGCTTGGCCGGGGGGGTCTACGAGCAGTACTTC. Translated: CASSLAGGVYEQYF.